This TCR beta chain was profiled in a study of radiotherapy plus CTLA-4 blockade in lung cancer (dated by TCRdb to about 2018). Context from the whole study: Among enrolled patients, 15% to 20% had an objective response and approximately 30% reached disease control.

Receptors were amplified or captured by the immunoSEQ multiplex PCR assay. TCRdb holds this immuneACCESS table with in-frame rearrangements only. Some clones are missing; in checked studies, unresolved V genes explain under half, and the rest has no known cause. The sample table records around 80,000 clones; just under 75% of these occur just once. The ten largest clones add up to more than 8% of the sample. With regard to this clone: Its antigen specificity is not known. A read error may produce the germline difference seen at one junction end. Other DNA sequences in the sample encode the same CDR3.

Paper-wide results and their limitations: After treatment with radiotherapy and ipilimumab, TCR clones that originated in tumors expanded in peripheral blood. The strongest predictors of response, as reported, were early dynamic changes in blood T cell clones along with a rise in serum interferon-beta after radiation.

Focal radiation therapy combined with CTLA-4 blockade (ipilimumab) was tested in patients with chemo-refractory metastatic non-small-cell lung cancer. The TCR comes from a human donor with non-small cell lung cancer whose response to radiotherapy plus ipilimumab could not be evaluated. This specimen consisted of peripheral blood, obtained from a patient treated with radiotherapy plus ipilimumab.

In nucleotides, the sequence is TGTGCCAGCAGCGGACAGGGGGGCTATAATTCCCCCCTCCACTTT. This is translated as CASSGQGGYNSPLHF. The chain links TRBV9 with TRBJ1-6; 9 bases in the middle match TRBD1. Reading the germline V gene gives CDR1 SGDLS and CDR2 YYNGEE. Counted from cysteine to phenylalanine, this CDR3 has 15 amino acids. The DNA shown is the 45-base CDR3, in frame from base 1.